The 7 T cell receptor beta chains given below trace back to one sample, sequenced in a study of T cells in Graves' hyperthyroidism and ophthalmopathy. TCR beta CDR3 regions were amplified from RNA. Using the HTBI primer set, a first-round RT-PCR was run on the TCR CDR3. A single record per CDR3 protein comes from TCRdb applying MiXCR to the multiplex PCR reads. The data contain roughly 500,000 distinct CDR3 sequences, roughly 45% of them singletons. Sequencing used peripheral blood or thyroid tissue (not recorded which). The receptor set was obtained from an adult woman with Graves' disease, either hyperthyroidism or ophthalmopathy (not recorded which).

This clonotype was observed many times. The chain carries TRBV7-9 and TRBJ1-1; D gene unclear. In germline, CDR1 is SEHNR, CDR2 FQNEAQ (reference sequence). This CDR3 has 14 residues. V was pared by 5 bases and J by 1 base, with 11 bases between. CDR3 sequence: CASSPNKRNTEAFF. CDR3 coding DNA: TGTGCCAGCAGCCCGAATAAGAGGAACACTGAAGCTTTCTTT.

The sample holds many counts of this clonotype. The chain is built from TRBV20-1 and TRBJ2-7; 12 nucleotides line up with TRBD1. V trimming: 3 bases; J trimming: 4 bases; junction bases outside the gene matches: 7. The CDR3 runs 15 residues. From germline, CDR1 is DFQATT and CDR2 SNEGSKA (reference sequence). The CDR3 here is CSARRGTGGVYEQYF. The CDR3 DNA sequence: TGCAGTGCTAGGCGCGGGACAGGGGGCGTATACGAGCAGTACTTC.

The chain links TRBV6-2 or TRBV6-3 to TRBJ2-5, with D possibly matching TRBD2 (6 bases). CDR1 is MNHEY and CDR2 is SVGEGT in the germline V gene. Trimming cost V 6 bases and J 5 bases, with 19 bases left between them. The CDR3 has 15 residues. CDR3 sequence (DNA): TGTGCCAGCAGAAAGACCCGGAGGGCCCTGGAGACCCAGTACTTC. Translated: CASRKTRRALETQYF.

This clonotype was counted ten times or more. The gene calls are TRBV11-2 and TRBJ1-2, with a weak D call TRBD1 (5 bases). Germline V CDR1 and CDR2: SGHAT, FQNNGV. The CDR3 is 16 residues long. V was clipped by 1 base and J by 3 bases, with 15 bases between them. In DNA form, the CDR3 reads TGTGCCAGCAGCTTAGCGGTCGGGACTTCGGACTATGGCTACACCTTC. It translates to CASSLAVGTSDYGYTF.

Ten or more counts support this clonotype. The chain links TRBV7-2 to TRBJ2-7; D gene uncertain. Germline lookup yields CDR1 SGHTA and CDR2 FQGNSA. V was shortened by 1 base and J by 4 bases, with 17 bases between the two germline ends. This CDR3 region has 16 residues. The CDR3 protein is CASSLGGGRQTYEQYF. The CDR3 DNA reads TGTGCCAGCAGCTTAGGCGGCGGCAGACAAACGTACGAGCAGTACTTC. The variable domain in full, with the rest retrieved from reference TRBV7-2 and TRBJ2-7, is GAGVSQSPSNKVTEKGKDVELRCDPISGHTALYWYRQSLGQGLEFLIYFQGNSAPDKSGLPSDRFSAERTGGSVSTLTIQRTQQEDSAVYLCASSLGGGRQTYEQYFGPGTRLTVT.

This rearrangement joins TRBV5-4 to TRBJ2-4; 8 nucleotides agree with TRBD1. With V trimmed by 4 bases and J by 3 bases, 6 bases remained unmatched. There are 15 residues in the CDR3. CDR1 is SGHNT, CDR2 YYREEE, per germline (reference sequence). This CDR3 is CASSDGQGNKNIQYF. CDR3 coding DNA: TGTGCCAGCAGCGATGGACAGGGAAACAAAAACATTCAGTACTTC.

The rearrangement links TRBV11-2 to TRBJ1-1; D is unclear. CDR3 size: 16 residues. V was trimmed by 1 base and J by 1 base, leaving 13 bases between them. CDR1 SGHAT and CDR2 FQNNGV come from the germline V gene. CDR3 amino acids: CASSLGAGAGNTEAFF. In DNA form, the CDR3 reads TGTGCCAGCAGCTTAGGGGCAGGCGCCGGGAACACTGAAGCTTTCTTT.